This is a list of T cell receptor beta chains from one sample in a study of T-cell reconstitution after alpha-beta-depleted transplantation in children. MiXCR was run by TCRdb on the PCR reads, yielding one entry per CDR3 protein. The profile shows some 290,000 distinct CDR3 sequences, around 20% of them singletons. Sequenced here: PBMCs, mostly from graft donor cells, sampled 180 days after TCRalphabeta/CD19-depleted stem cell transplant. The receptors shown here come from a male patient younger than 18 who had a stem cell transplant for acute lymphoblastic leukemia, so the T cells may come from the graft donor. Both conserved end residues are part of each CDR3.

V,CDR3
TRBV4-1,CASSHGRRSSTQDTQYF
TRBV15,CATSRDRGEKLFF
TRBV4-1,CASSQGRPAGGFVDEQFF
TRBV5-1,CASSFGGRRASTGELFF
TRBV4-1,CASSQITPKGPRSYEQYF
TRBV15,CAAGEGPGNTIYF
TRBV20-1,CSAPEHDYGYTF
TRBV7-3,CASSLWQGSNEQYF
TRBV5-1,CASSLASGTSNYNEQFF
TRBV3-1,CASSHRRTRGETQYF
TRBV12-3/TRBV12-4,CASSTSGQHYGYTF
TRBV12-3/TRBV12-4,CASSPLDRALHF
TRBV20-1,CSARDSQGYSYEQYF
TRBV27,CASSWGQGNSPLHF
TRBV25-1,CASSEPGLAGGPSGGTGELFF
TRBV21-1,CASSKERDSTYEQYF
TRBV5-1,CASYSGTSSYNEQFF
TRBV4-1,CASSRLAGVITDTQYF
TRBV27,CASSLGGRTDTQYF
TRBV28,CASSFGTRGYTF
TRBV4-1,CASSQDPGLLTGELFF
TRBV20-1,CSGLDLYEQYF
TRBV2,CASSVAIEAFF
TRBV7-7,CASSRQGAQNEQFF
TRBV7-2,CASSLGTDLGSEQYF
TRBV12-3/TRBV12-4,CASTIRGGRVSPLHF
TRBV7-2,CASSLANGNYEQYF
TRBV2,CACRGQPTVGEKLFF
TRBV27,CASSWLAGGPGELFF
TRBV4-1,CASSQDQVGGWAPFFEQFF
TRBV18,CASSPLGQGEVQYF
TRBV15,CATSDWSSSTDTQYF